These 5 T cell receptor beta chains originate from one sample sequenced in a study of cytomegalovirus exposure and HLA in healthy donors. Researchers ran the PCR with 60 Vbeta and 13 Jbeta primers. Using immunoSEQ multiplex PCR, the repertoire was profiled, and TCRdb retains in-frame clones only, with some absent. This sample yields 130,000 or so clones, of which 75% to 85% are seen a single time; 1.3% to 1.5% belongs to the top ten. Sequencing was performed on PBMCs. These receptors all stem from a woman between 35 and 50 years old in good health and CMV-seronegative.

The chain has TRBV5-1 and TRBJ2-5, with TRBD1 matching over 10 bases. With V trimmed by 7 bases and J by 5 bases, 11 bases remained unmatched. Looked up from germline, CDR1 is SGHRS and CDR2 is YFSETQ. CDR3 length equals 15 residues. The CDR3, as DNA: TGCGCCAGCGGGCCGGGACAGGGGTCTTGGGAGACCCAGTACTTC. Amino acid sequence: CASGPGQGSWETQYF.

V usage is TRBV6-5 and J usage is TRBJ1-1; D is possibly TRBD1 (6 bases). The CDR3 contains 13 residues. The germline gives CDR1 MNHEY, CDR2 SVGAGI. V shed 6 bases and J shed 6 bases, with 14 bases lying between them. The CDR3 loop reads CASRPQGGAEAFF. Written as DNA, the CDR3 is TGTGCCAGCAGGCCACAGGGAGGGGCTGAAGCTTTCTTT.

In DNA, the CDR3 is TGTGCCAGCAGCTTAGATTCGGCAGGCAACACTGAAGCTTTCTTT. It specifies CASSLDSAGNTEAFF. This chain joins TRBV7-9 and TRBJ1-1, with unresolved D. Germline CDR1 is SEHNR and CDR2 is FQNEAQ (reference sequence). Between the trimmed V and J ends, which lost 1 base and 2 bases, there was a span of 11 bases. The CDR3 is made up of 15 amino acids.

The chain couples TRBV25-1 to TRBJ2-3; TRBD1 matches at 12 bases. The germline CDR1 and CDR2 sequences are MGHDK and SYGVNS. This CDR3 contains 15 residues. Germline trimming cut 2 bases from V and 11 bases from J; bases unmatched to any gene: 8. CDR3 sequence: CASSEGGQGAVRQYF. CDR3 sequence (DNA): TGTGCCAGCAGTGAAGGGGGACAGGGGGCGGTCAGGCAGTATTTT. Full variable domain (remainder filled in from reference TRBV25-1 and TRBJ2-3): EADIYQTPRYLVIGTGKKITLECSQTMGHDKMYWYQQDPGMELHLIHYSYGVNSTEKGDLSSESTVSRIRTEHFPLTLESARPSHTSQYLCASSEGGQGAVRQYFGPGTRLTVL.

The J gene is TRBJ2-5, the V gene TRBV7-8, with no clear D. V lost 5 bases and J 5 bases, leaving 9 bases between the germline ends. Looked up from germline, CDR1 is SGHVS and CDR2 is FQNEAQ. This CDR3 has 12 residues. CDR3 sequence: CASSPERETQYF. The CDR3 bases are TGTGCCAGCAGCCCCGAACGGGAGACCCAGTACTTC.